The 16 T cell receptor beta chains below all came from one sample that was sequenced in a study of shared clonotypes between healthy human individuals (dated by TCRdb to the early 2020s). Library prep was done by the immunoSEQ multiplex PCR assay. Sourced from immuneACCESS, this table was stored by TCRdb with only in-frame sequences that have V and J called. A share of the clones is absent; for the studies checked, an unresolved V gene accounts for under half, and the remainder has no known explanation. This sample holds some 490,000 clones; around 80% were observed only once. More than 10% of the sample belongs to the ten largest clones. The specimen was PBMCs. The receptors were gathered from a woman in her forties in good health. Some clones in this sample may be carry-over from other donors' samples.

The table lists this clone with a few counts. The rearrangement joins TRBV7-3 to TRBJ2-7; TRBD1 matches 11 bases. Germline CDR1 SGHTA, CDR2 FQGTGA. Unmatched junction bases numbered 5, after V lost 0 bases and J lost 4 bases. The CDR3 contains 16 residues. The DNA of the CDR3 is TGTGCCAGCAGCTTAACAGGGACAGGGGGAGAATACGAGCAGTACTTC. Translated: CASSLTGTGGEYEQYF.

This clone was observed a single time. CDR3 sequence (DNA): TGTGCCAGCAGCCGATGGGCACGCTCCTACGAGCAGTACTTC. This translates into CASSRWARSYEQYF. The chain joins TRBV11-2 to TRBJ2-7; D unresolved. In germline, CDR1 is SGHAT, CDR2 FQNNGV. This CDR3 comprises 14 residues. The V and J ends lost 5 bases and 0 bases respectively, with 11 bases between them.

This chain joins TRBV19 and TRBJ2-7; 9 bases align to TRBD1. V gave up 5 bases and J gave up 5 bases; unmatched junction bases: 7. Germline loops: CDR1 LNHDA, CDR2 SQIVND (reference sequence). This CDR3 comprises 14 residues. The CDR3 is CASSQTGGFDEQYF. The DNA for the CDR3 is TGTGCCAGTAGTCAAACAGGGGGCTTCGACGAGCAGTACTTC.

This clone was recorded a few times. In DNA, the CDR3 is TGCGCCAGCAGCAGGGGAAGAATCGGGCAGTTCTTC. It specifies CASSRGRIGQFF. The rearrangement links TRBV5-1 to TRBJ2-1; maybe TRBD1 (5 bases). V lost 4 bases to trimming and J lost 12 bases, with 14 bases between them. The CDR3 runs to 12 residues. The germline V gene encodes CDR1 SGHRS and CDR2 YFSETQ.

The V and J genes are TRBV5-4 and TRBJ2-3, with 7 bases that match TRBD2. The CDR3 length is 15 residues. Looked up from germline, CDR1 is SGHNT and CDR2 is YYREEE (reference sequence). V was clipped by 0 bases and J by 0 bases; unmatched bases: 1. In DNA, the CDR3 is TGTGCCAGCAGCTTGGCGGGAGGCAGCACAGATACGCAGTATTTT. This translates into CASSLAGGSTDTQYF.

The chain is built from TRBV30 and TRBJ1-2, with D hard to call. The CDR3 is 14 amino acids. V lost 3 bases and J 5 bases, leaving 16 bases between the germline ends. Germline V gene data show CDR1 as GTSNPN and CDR2 as SVGIG (reference sequence). CDR3 sequence: CAWSANQGFYGYTF. As DNA, the CDR3 is TGTGCCTGGAGCGCAAACCAAGGATTTTATGGCTACACCTTC.

The rearrangement uses TRBV5-4 and TRBJ2-1, with 7 bases fitting TRBD2. V lost 6 bases to trimming and J lost 3 bases; unmatched junction nucleotides: 15. This CDR3 region has 17 residues. CDR1 is SGHNT and CDR2 is YYREEE in the germline V gene (reference sequence). The CDR3 protein is CASTPGGSGTVYNEQFF. CDR3 DNA sequence: TGTGCCAGCACGCCCGGAGGGAGCGGGACCGTCTACAATGAGCAGTTCTTC. The entire variable domain, with the rest obtained from reference TRBV5-4 and TRBJ2-1, is as follows: ETGVTQSPTHLIKTRGQQVTLRCSSQSGHNTVSWYQQALGQGPQFIFQYYREEENGRGNFPPRFSGLQFPNYSSELNVNALELDDSALYLCASTPGGSGTVYNEQFFGPGTRLTVL.

The rearrangement links TRBV27 to TRBJ1-5, with D unclear. Trimming cost V 5 bases and J 9 bases, with 20 bases left between them. CDR1 is MNHEY and CDR2 is SMNVEV in the germline V gene (reference sequence). This CDR3 is 15 amino acids long. This CDR3 reads CASSPRELRFRPQHF. Here the CDR3 DNA reads TGTGCCAGCAGTCCTCGCGAACTCCGATTCCGGCCCCAGCATTTT.

The gene calls are TRBV5-4 and TRBJ2-3; TRBD2 matches at 10 bases. The CDR3 contains 13 residues. Germline trimming cut 8 bases from V and 15 bases from J; bases unmatched to any gene: 15. From germline, CDR1 is SGHNT and CDR2 YYREEE (reference sequence). The CDR3 is CASSTSGYSAIYF. DNA for the CDR3: TGTGCCAGTTCGACTAGCGGGTACTCAGCTATTTATTTT.

This chain connects TRBV19 to TRBJ2-5; D is perhaps TRBD1 or TRBD2 (5 bases each). Between the trimmed V and J ends, which lost 2 bases and 2 bases, there was a span of 9 bases. Per the germline V gene, CDR1 is LNHDA and CDR2 is SQIVND (reference sequence). The CDR3 is 14 residues long. CDR3 nucleotides: TGTGCCAGTAGTATATTTTGGGGGCAAGAGACCCAGTACTTC. It translates to CASSIFWGQETQYF.

The rearrangement links TRBV9 to TRBJ2-3; the match to TRBD1 covers 8 bases. Germline CDR1 and CDR2: SGDLS and YYNGEE. This CDR3 region has 18 residues. The ends lost 0 bases at V and 6 bases at J; junction bases unmatched: 15. CDR3 DNA sequence: TGTGCCAGCAGCGTAGGGACAGGGTCGGGATTAGGCGGGGATACGCAGTATTTT. This translates into CASSVGTGSGLGGDTQYF.

The V and J genes are TRBV6-4 and TRBJ1-1, with a weak D call TRBD1 (5 bases). The V and J ends lost 2 bases and 0 bases respectively, with 13 bases between them. The germline V gene encodes CDR1 MRHNA and CDR2 SNTAGT. The CDR3 has 16 amino acids. CDR3 loop: CASSDPLGRVNTEAFF. The CDR3 nucleotides are TGTGCCAGCAGTGACCCTCTAGGCAGGGTGAACACTGAAGCTTTCTTT.

This sequence joins TRBV11-3 and TRBJ2-1; no definite D call. This CDR3 spans 12 amino acids. The V end was cut by 5 bases, the J end by 7 bases, with 9 bases between. Germline V gene data show CDR1 as SGHNT and CDR2 as YENEEA. CDR3 DNA sequence: TGTGCCAGCAGCAACTCTCGGAATGAGCAGTTCTTC. Translation: CASSNSRNEQFF.

The rearrangement uses TRBV30 and TRBJ1-1, with D possibly being TRBD1 (6 bases). CDR1 is GTSNPN and CDR2 is SVGIG in the germline V gene (reference sequence). This CDR3 region has 11 residues. The ends were cut back, 7 bases at V and 5 bases at J, with 11 bases in the middle. CDR3 sequence (DNA): TGTGCCTATAGGGACATGACTGAAGCTTTCTTT. This codes for CAYRDMTEAFF.

This clone was observed a handful of times. In DNA, the CDR3 is TGTGCCAGCAGCGGACAGGGAGGGAGCTCTGGAAACACCATATATTTT. Translation gives CASSGQGGSSGNTIYF. This chain uses TRBV9 with TRBJ1-3; TRBD1 agrees at 7 bases. Germline-derived CDR1 and CDR2 are SGDLS and YYNGEE. The CDR3 has 16 amino acids. The V segment lost 3 bases and the J segment 0 bases; nucleotides outside the gene matches: 6. The full variable domain, with the rest looked up from reference TRBV9 and TRBJ1-3, is DSGVTQTPKHLITATGQRVTLRCSPRSGDLSVYWYQQSLDQGLQFLIQYYNGEERAKGNILERFSAQQFPDLHSELNLSSLELGDSALYFCASSGQGGSSGNTIYFGEGSWLTVV.

The chain uses TRBV10-3 and TRBJ2-2; D perhaps matches TRBD2 (5 bases). Trimming removed 4 bases from V and 6 bases from J, with 12 bases in between. The germline CDR1 and CDR2 sequences are ENHRY and SYGVKD. This CDR3 has 14 amino acids. Here the CDR3 reads CAISVLDSAGELFF. DNA for the CDR3: TGTGCCATCAGTGTACTAGATTCGGCCGGGGAGCTGTTTTTT.